This is a list of T cell receptor beta chains from one sample in a study of T cell repertoires in cytomegalovirus infection. TCRdb used MiXCR to reprocess the reads, holding one entry per CDR3 protein. The sample carries 560,000 or so distinct CDR3 sequences, 15% to 20% recorded once. The sample was CD8+ T cells from PBMCs. Receptors originate from a human donor in good health (CMV status not recorded). Some clones in this sample may be carry-over from other donors' samples. Both conserved end residues are part of each CDR3. A D gene is named only where the DNA matches it firmly. Size tells how often a clone was seen (once, few, many) or the class of an expanded clone, and some rows leave it out.

V: TRBV12-3/TRBV12-4
D: -
J: TRBJ1-6
size: many
CDR3: CASSLMGRSPLHF
DNA: TGTGCCAGCAGTTTAATGGGGAGATCACCCCTCCACTTT

V: TRBV19
D: -
J: TRBJ2-1
size: -
CDR3: CASSLRFSYNEQFF
DNA: TGTGCCAGTAGTCTCAGGTTCTCCTACAATGAGCAGTTCTTC

V: TRBV15
D: TRBD1
J: TRBJ1-4
size: -
CDR3: CATSRTGGRGEKLFF
DNA: TGTGCCACCAGCAGGACAGGGGGCCGGGGTGAAAAACTGTTTTTT

V: TRBV6-6
D: TRBD1
J: TRBJ2-7
size: few
CDR3: CASSLTGAKVYEQYF
DNA: TGTGCCAGCAGTCTGACAGGGGCGAAGGTATACGAGCAGTACTTC

V: TRBV20-1
D: -
J: TRBJ1-2
size: -
CDR3: CSAPLVGENYGYTF
DNA: TGCAGTGCCCCCTTGGTTGGGGAGAACTATGGCTACACCTTC

V: TRBV5-6
D: TRBD2
J: TRBJ2-1
size: -
CDR3: CASRTTSGPYNEQFF
DNA: TGTGCCAGCAGGACTACTAGCGGGCCGTACAATGAGCAGTTCTTC

V: TRBV28
D: -
J: TRBJ2-7
size: few
CDR3: CASSLLQASSYEQYF
DNA: TGTGCCAGCAGTTTATTGCAGGCGAGCTCCTACGAGCAGTACTTC

V: TRBV11-3
D: -
J: TRBJ1-2
size: many
CDR3: CASSLDWGGDGYTF
DNA: TGTGCCAGCAGCTTAGATTGGGGCGGGGATGGCTACACCTTC

V: TRBV6-1
D: -
J: TRBJ1-1
size: few
CDR3: CASAAVPANTEAFF
DNA: TGTGCCAGCGCCGCCGTGCCAGCGAACACTGAAGCTTTCTTT

V: TRBV19
D: TRBD1
J: TRBJ1-1
size: -
CDR3: CASSIAPQRTGVWGNTEAFF
DNA: TGTGCCAGTAGTATAGCTCCCCAGCGGACAGGAGTTTGGGGAAACACTGAAGCTTTCTTT

V: TRBV7-6
D: TRBD1
J: TRBJ1-2
size: many
CDR3: CASSPEQGAPNYGYTF
DNA: TGTGCCAGCAGCCCTGAACAGGGGGCGCCTAACTATGGCTACACCTTC

V: TRBV11-2
D: -
J: TRBJ1-5
size: many
CDR3: CASSSLEGDQPQHF
DNA: TGTGCCAGCAGCTCCCTGGAGGGGGATCAGCCCCAGCATTTT

V: TRBV19
D: -
J: TRBJ1-5
size: few
CDR3: CASKTRRQLADQPQHF
DNA: TGTGCCAGTAAAACCCGCCGACAGTTAGCGGATCAGCCCCAGCATTTT

V: TRBV4-1
D: -
J: TRBJ1-2
size: many
CDR3: CASSPDRTTNYGYTF
DNA: TGCGCCAGCAGCCCCGACAGGACCACTAACTATGGCTACACCTTC

V: TRBV27
D: -
J: TRBJ1-2
size: -
CDR3: CASSLNRAYGYTF
DNA: TGTGCCAGCAGTTTAAACAGGGCCTATGGCTACACCTTC

V: TRBV20-1
D: TRBD1
J: TRBJ2-7
size: -
CDR3: CSARDGQGVAEQYF
DNA: TGCAGTGCTAGAGATGGACAGGGGGTGGCCGAGCAGTACTTC

V: TRBV7-9
D: -
J: TRBJ2-3
size: -
CDR3: CASSLWVAHSTDTQYF
DNA: TGTGCCAGCAGCTTATGGGTAGCGCATAGCACAGATACGCAGTATTTT

V: TRBV6-5
D: -
J: TRBJ2-1
size: many
CDR3: CASSYSISGNEQFF
DNA: TGTGCCAGCAGTTACTCGATTTCGGGCAATGAGCAGTTCTTC

V: TRBV5-8
D: TRBD1
J: TRBJ1-5
size: -
CDR3: CASSFGQGGGQPQHF
DNA: TGTGCCAGCAGCTTTGGACAGGGGGGCGGTCAGCCCCAGCATTTT

V: TRBV19
D: TRBD1
J: TRBJ1-1
size: -
CDR3: CASSDRTGSMDTEAFF
DNA: TGTGCCAGTAGTGATCGGACAGGGAGTATGGACACTGAAGCTTTCTTT

V: TRBV19
D: TRBD1
J: TRBJ1-2
size: -
CDR3: CASSIWDGQEDGYTF
DNA: TGTGCCAGTAGTATCTGGGACGGACAGGAGGATGGCTACACCTTC

V: TRBV7-9
D: TRBD1
J: TRBJ1-4
size: many
CDR3: CASSPIGQDANEKLFF
DNA: TGTGCCAGCAGCCCCATCGGACAGGACGCTAATGAAAAACTGTTTTTT